This passage covers 28 T cell receptor beta chains from one sample sequenced in a study of cytomegalovirus exposure and HLA in healthy donors. The PCR was carried out with 60 Vbeta primers and 13 Jbeta primers. Clones were sequenced by immunoSEQ multiplex PCR, and TCRdb holds only the in-frame ones, with some missing. In all, the sample yields about 58,000 clones. The material sequenced was PBMCs. The receptors were sampled from a woman between 18 and 29 years old in good health and CMV-seronegative.

J is TRBJ1-1 and V is TRBV10-3; D gene ambiguous. V was shortened by 0 bases and J by 5 bases, with 7 bases between the two germline ends. The CDR3 length is 13 residues. CDR1 is ENHRY, CDR2 SYGVKD, per germline. CDR3 DNA: TGTGCCATCAGTGAGTCGAGATTAACTGAAGCTTTCTTT. As protein: CAISESRLTEAFF.

The CDR3 spells CASSLLGGGYGYTF. CDR3 DNA sequence: TGTGCCAGCAGCTTATTAGGCGGGGGTTATGGCTACACCTTC. The chain uses TRBV11-1 and TRBJ1-2; possibly TRBD1 for D (5 bases). This CDR3 region has 14 residues. The germline V gene encodes CDR1 SGHAT and CDR2 FQDESV (reference sequence). The V end was cut by 2 bases, the J end by 5 bases, with 12 bases between.

The chain carries TRBV4-2 and TRBJ2-5, with D tentatively TRBD1 (5 bases). The CDR3 runs to 16 residues. With 0 bases removed from V and 0 bases from J, the gap between germline ends came to 11 bases. Germline V gene data show CDR1 as LGHNA and CDR2 as YNFKEQ. In DNA form, the CDR3 reads TGTGCCAGCAGCCAAGATGAGGACAACTACCAAGAGACCCAGTACTTC. This sequence encodes CASSQDEDNYQETQYF.

The J gene is TRBJ1-1, the V gene TRBV5-1; 8 bases are shared with TRBD1. J lost 2 bases, V lost 0 bases, and 3 bases had no gene match. The length of the CDR3 is 15 residues. CDR1 and CDR2 from the germline V gene are SGHRS and YFSETQ. CDR3 region: CASSLATGGNTEAFF. The DNA of the CDR3 is TGCGCCAGCAGCTTGGCCACAGGGGGAAACACTGAAGCTTTCTTT.

The rearrangement uses TRBV29-1 and TRBJ1-2, with TRBD1 matching over 7 bases. Per the germline V gene, CDR1 is SQVTM and CDR2 is ANQGSEA. Losses at the gene ends were 6 bases for V and 5 bases for J; bases not matched to a gene: 12. The CDR3 totals 14 residues. CDR3 protein: CSVLLPDRRYGYTF. Written as DNA, the CDR3 is TGCAGCGTCCTACTACCGGACAGGAGGTATGGCTACACCTTC.

The genes are TRBV5-1 and TRBJ1-6; 11 bases align to TRBD1. The V segment lost 0 bases and the J segment 8 bases; nucleotides outside the gene matches: 1. The CDR3 consists of 15 residues. Germline V gives CDR1 SGHRS, CDR2 YFSETQ. The CDR3 loop is CASSLAGQGDSPLHF. CDR3 nucleotides: TGCGCCAGCAGCTTGGCGGGACAGGGGGATTCACCCCTCCACTTT.

This chain joins TRBV27 and TRBJ2-2; 7 bases align to TRBD2. V lost 6 bases, J lost 3 bases, and 10 bases stayed unmatched. In germline, CDR1 is MNHEY, CDR2 SMNVEV (reference sequence). The CDR3 consists of 16 residues. The chain's CDR3 is CASSLWTRRDTGELFF. CDR3 coding DNA: TGTGCCAGCAGCCTCTGGACTAGAAGGGACACCGGGGAGCTGTTTTTT.

The chain has TRBV4-2 and TRBJ1-2; D uncertain. This CDR3 spans 13 amino acids. V was trimmed by 0 bases and J by 8 bases, leaving 10 bases between them. Germline V CDR1 and CDR2: LGHNA, YNFKEQ. The CDR3 region is CASSQEGLAGYTF. The DNA for the CDR3 is TGTGCCAGCAGCCAAGAGGGCTTGGCGGGCTACACCTTC.

Here the CDR3 reads CASSDYYEQYF. The CDR3 nucleotides read TGTGCCAGCAGCGACTACTACGAGCAGTACTTC. V and J are TRBV6-5 and TRBJ2-7; D may be TRBD2 (5 bases). CDR3 length: 11 residues. Germline CDR1 and CDR2: MNHEY and SVGAGI. The germline V and J ends were trimmed by 6 bases and 3 bases, with 6 bases remaining between them.

The gene calls are TRBV5-4 and TRBJ1-1; no firm D call. Germline V lookup: CDR1 SGHNT, CDR2 YYREEE (reference sequence). CDR3 length: 12 amino acids. V was cut by 4 bases and J by 0 bases, with 4 bases left in between. The CDR3 loop reads CASSSMNTEAFF. DNA for the CDR3: TGTGCCAGCAGCAGCATGAACACTGAAGCTTTCTTT.

The chain carries TRBV9 and TRBJ2-7; D may be TRBD2 (5 bases). This CDR3 has 15 residues. Trimming took 0 bases from V and 2 from J, leaving 12 bases between them. CDR1 and CDR2 from the germline V gene are SGDLS and YYNGEE. The CDR3 coding sequence is TGTGCCAGCAGCGTAGGCTCGGGGAGCGCCTACGAGCAGTACTTC. This gives the protein CASSVGSGSAYEQYF.

This chain uses TRBV5-1 with TRBJ1-2; D may be TRBD1 (6 bases). CDR1 and CDR2 (germline): SGHRS, YFSETQ. V was cut by 4 bases and J by 8 bases, with 15 bases left in between. This CDR3 is 13 amino acids long. CDR3 region: CASSLSTGSGYTF. CDR3 nucleotides: TGCGCCAGCAGCCTGTCAACAGGGTCGGGCTACACCTTC.

This sequence joins TRBV13 and TRBJ2-2; tentative D call: TRBD2 (6 bases). The CDR3 loop spans 17 amino acids. The V gene lost 4 bases and the J gene lost 2 bases, with 17 bases spanning the gap. In germline, CDR1 is PRHDT, CDR2 FYEKMQ (reference sequence). CDR3 protein: CASSSLTRRANTGELFF. The CDR3, as DNA: TGTGCCAGCAGCTCATTAACCAGGAGGGCCAACACCGGGGAGCTGTTTTTT.

The V call is TRBV2, the J call TRBJ1-4; perhaps TRBD1 as D (6 bases). Germline lookup yields CDR1 SNHLY and CDR2 FYNNEI. The CDR3 runs to 13 residues. V lost 7 bases and J 8 bases, leaving 14 bases between the germline ends. As DNA, the CDR3 is TGTGCCAGCACGGCAGGGGTTTACGAAAAACTGTTTTTT. Its translation: CASTAGVYEKLFF.

The J gene is TRBJ2-7, the V gene TRBV6-5; 9 bases are a match to TRBD2. CDR1 is MNHEY, CDR2 SVGAGI, per germline. The CDR3 consists of 14 residues. Trimming cost V 6 bases and J 6 bases; bases outside gene matches: 9. CDR3 amino acids: CASRLSGSRGEQYF. CDR3 sequence (DNA): TGTGCCAGCAGACTTAGCGGGAGTCGAGGCGAGCAGTACTTC.

This chain links TRBV6-5 with TRBJ2-7; 10 nucleotides align to TRBD2. Per germline, CDR1 MNHEY and CDR2 SVGAGI. V dropped 5 bases and J dropped 3; count of bases not matched to a gene: 4. The CDR3 contains 14 residues. This chain's CDR3 is CASSLAGELYEQYF. Here the CDR3 DNA reads TGTGCCAGCAGTCTAGCGGGAGAACTCTACGAGCAGTACTTC.

The J gene is TRBJ2-7, the V gene TRBV6-5; 11 nucleotides line up with TRBD1. Per germline, CDR1 MNHEY and CDR2 SVGAGI. V shed 4 bases, J shed 3 bases, and the junction held 5 bases outside the gene matches. CDR3 length: 15 amino acids. The CDR3 reads CASSFAGTGGYEQYF. The DNA of the CDR3 is TGTGCCAGCAGTTTCGCCGGGACAGGGGGCTACGAGCAGTACTTC.

The chain combines TRBV30 with TRBJ2-7; 8 nucleotides align to TRBD2. Looked up from germline, CDR1 is GTSNPN and CDR2 is SVGIG (reference sequence). After removal of 4 bases from V and 1 base from J, the junction contained 9 bases not matched to a gene. The length of the CDR3 is 15 residues. CDR3 residues: CAWTSGSVFSYEQYF. For the CDR3, the DNA is TGTGCCTGGACCAGCGGGAGTGTATTTTCCTACGAGCAGTACTTC. Looking up the rest from reference TRBV30 and TRBJ2-7 gives the full variable domain: SQTIHQWPATLVQPVGSPLSLECTVEGTSNPNLYWYRQAAGRGLQLLFYSVGIGQISSEVPQNLSASRPQDRQFILSSKKLLLSDSGFYLCAWTSGSVFSYEQYFGPGTRLTVT.

The V call is TRBV5-6, the J call TRBJ2-1; 7 bases agree with TRBD1. The trim removed 2 bases at V and 5 bases at J, leaving 7 bases unmatched. Germline V gene lookup returns CDR1 SGHDT and CDR2 YYEEEE. The CDR3 length is 15 residues. The CDR3 protein is CASSFRDRGNNEQFF. The DNA for the CDR3 is TGTGCCAGCAGCTTCCGGGACAGAGGGAACAATGAGCAGTTCTTC.

The rearrangement links TRBV18 to TRBJ2-6; perhaps TRBD1 as D (6 bases). CDR1 and CDR2 (germline): KGHSH, LQKENI. The CDR3 extends over 20 amino acids. The germline V and J ends were trimmed by 3 bases and 0 bases, with 21 bases remaining between them. CDR3 in amino acids: CASSPKNSRGTVSGANVLTF. The CDR3 DNA reads as TGTGCCAGCTCACCGAAAAACTCTAGGGGGACCGTCTCTGGGGCCAACGTCCTGACTTTC.

The chain combines TRBV4-1 with TRBJ1-4; D may be TRBD1 (5 bases). There are 17 residues in the CDR3. CDR1 is MGHRA, CDR2 YSYEKL, per germline. V lost 1 base and J 8 bases, leaving 20 bases between the germline ends. CDR3 residues: CASSQGPLGRRGEKLFF. CDR3 in DNA: TGCGCCAGCAGCCAAGGGCCCCTGGGGCGACGGGGGGAAAAACTGTTTTTT.

This chain uses TRBV7-9 with TRBJ2-1; TRBD1 matches at 9 bases. In germline, CDR1 is SEHNR, CDR2 FQNEAQ (reference sequence). The V gene end was trimmed by 5 bases and the J gene end by 6 bases; junction bases not matched to a gene: 8. There are 15 residues in the CDR3. The CDR3 sequence: CASSRTQGAGNEQFF. CDR3 DNA sequence: TGTGCCAGCAGCCGTACACAGGGGGCAGGCAATGAGCAGTTCTTC.

J is TRBJ2-7 and V is TRBV5-1; D perhaps matches TRBD2 (5 bases). Germline loops: CDR1 SGHRS, CDR2 YFSETQ. V was shortened by 7 bases and J by 2 bases, with 13 bases between the two germline ends. This CDR3 has 13 amino acids. CDR3 region: CASGSPGAYEQYF. As DNA, the CDR3 is TGCGCCAGCGGGTCTCCCGGGGCCTACGAGCAGTACTTC.

The genes are TRBV5-4 and TRBJ1-2; tentative D call: TRBD1 (5 bases). Germline-derived CDR1 and CDR2 are SGHNT and YYREEE (reference sequence). V dropped 0 bases and J dropped 2 bases, with 8 bases sitting between them. The CDR3 length is 14 residues. CDR3 sequence reads: CASSLDRRNYGYTF. The CDR3 bases are TGTGCCAGCAGCTTGGACAGGAGAAACTATGGCTACACCTTC. Full variable domain (remainder filled in from reference TRBV5-4 and TRBJ1-2): ETGVTQSPTHLIKTRGQQVTLRCSSQSGHNTVSWYQQALGQGPQFIFQYYREEENGRGNFPPRFSGLQFPNYSSELNVNALELDDSALYLCASSLDRRNYGYTFGSGTRLTVV.

The chain is built from TRBV29-1 and TRBJ2-2, with D possibly being TRBD2 (5 bases). The CDR3 runs to 14 residues. Germline lookup yields CDR1 SQVTM and CDR2 ANQGSEA. V lost 7 bases, J lost 2 bases, and 14 bases lay in between. In nucleotides, the CDR3 is TGCAGCGAACATTGGGGAGTTAACACCGGGGAGCTGTTTTTT. As protein: CSEHWGVNTGELFF.

The chain recombines TRBV6-1 with TRBJ2-7, with a tentative D call TRBD1 (5 bases). Deletions cut 2 bases from V and 0 bases from J, with 14 bases between. CDR3 length equals 16 residues. Germline CDR1 is MNHNS and CDR2 is SASEGT. The CDR3 nucleotides read TGTGCCAGCAGTGAAAGATTGGGGCCGAGCTCCTACGAGCAGTACTTC. It translates to CASSERLGPSSYEQYF.

The V and J genes are TRBV18 and TRBJ2-7; 8 bases match TRBD1. V lost 6 bases to trimming and J lost 5 bases; unmatched junction nucleotides: 6. CDR1 KGHSH and CDR2 LQKENI come from the germline V gene. The CDR3 is made up of 13 amino acids. The CDR3 nucleotides read TGTGCCAGCTCCCTGACAGGGGTGGACGAGCAGTACTTC. It specifies CASSLTGVDEQYF.

CDR3 DNA: TGTGCCAGCAGTGAACAGGAAAATTCACCCCTCCACTTT. Its protein is CASSEQENSPLHF. The rearrangement joins TRBV6-1 to TRBJ1-6; the D is unclear. The CDR3 extends over 13 amino acids. V was clipped by 2 bases and J by 7 bases, with 6 bases between them. CDR1 is MNHNS, CDR2 SASEGT, per germline.